Below, 2 T cell receptor beta chains from the same sample are listed, as sequenced in a study of blood T cell repertoires in COVID-19. The method was immunoSEQ multiplex PCR; TCRdb's version includes in-frame clones alone and lacks a portion of them. The sample records fewer than 150,000 clones, 84% being singletons. The sequencing input was peripheral blood. Source of these receptors: a woman aged 25 to 39 who had recovered from COVID-19.

The V call is TRBV5-4, the J call TRBJ2-1; weak D call: TRBD2 (6 bases). Germline V gives CDR1 SGHNT, CDR2 YYREEE (reference sequence). V was cut by 5 bases and J by 0 bases, with 15 bases left in between. The CDR3 has 16 amino acids. The chain's CDR3 is CASRPPYGSSYNEQFF. CDR3 bases: TGTGCCAGCAGACCACCTTACGGGAGCTCCTACAATGAGCAGTTCTTC.

The chain carries TRBV24-1 and TRBJ2-3; TRBD2 aligns across 8 bases. This CDR3 is built from 15 residues. Germline V gene sequence: CDR1 KGHDR, CDR2 SFDVKD. The junction had 7 bases not matched to a gene; V was cut back by 4 bases and J by 5 bases. As DNA, the CDR3 is TGTGCCACCAGTGAAGTCCGGGGGGGACAAGATACGCAGTATTTT. Translation gives CATSEVRGGQDTQYF.